This T cell receptor (beta chain) is from a study of T cells in localized non-small cell lung cancer (dated by TCRdb to about 2020). Looking at the study overall: The study examined T cell repertoires in roughly 240 patients with early-stage NSCLC and compared tumors with uninvolved tumor-adjacent lungs. The cohort comprised 236 treatment-naïve NSCLC patients with resected, localized lung tumors. A mean age of about 66 years was recorded for the NSCLC patients, of whom around 140 were male and more than 85 were female.

As for this clone: Which antigen it targets is not known. Within one base of it there is no much larger clone, and no base qualities were kept.

The immunoSEQ Assay was used to sequence TCR beta CDR3 regions from DNA. In the paper's pipeline: T cell density was computed as TCR beta template counts normalized to usable DNA estimated by amplifying housekeeping genes. Richness was estimated with the preseqR package, extrapolating to 400,000 templates for PBMC samples and 120,000 templates for tissue samples. Clonality was defined by subtracting Pielou's evenness from one. Differential abundance testing on productive amino-acid clonotypes, with a minimum total count of 5 and an alpha of 0.1, was used to identify tissue-enriched TCRs. Repertoire overlap between compartments was quantified with the Jaccard Index and Morisita Overlap Index. GLIPH clustered TCR beta CDR3s with public tetramer-defined viral CDR3s; viral motifs required at least three viral sequences plus V-gene enrichment. Entries here come from immuneACCESS through TCRdb and include only in-frame sequences with V and J called. Some clones fail to appear in such tables; in the studies checked, an unresolved V gene covers under half of the shortfall, and the cause of the remainder is unknown. V and J calls plus clone size are reproduced from that table; the DNA served to infer D and trimming. The sample yields roughly 77,000 clones; around 90% were counted once. In total, the top ten clones hold 20% of the sample.

CDR1 and CDR2 are read off the germline V gene as MNHNS and SASEGT. V is trimmed back by 7 bases and J by 5 bases, and the junction contains 7 bases that no gene match accounts for. From cysteine to phenylalanine, the CDR3 is 14 amino acids long. Only the CDR3 portion is preserved as DNA: 42 bases, with reading frame beginning at the first base. At diagnosis, tumor, uninvolved tumor-adjacent lung and peripheral blood were collected and then preserved as a mix of FFPE and fresh-frozen material. Blood samples were analyzed as peripheral blood mononuclear cells for TCR repertoire profiling. General findings and caveats noted by the study authors: Multi-region tumor sequencing was not performed, so intratumor heterogeneity could not be excluded. Higher blood T cell density associated with longer overall survival, while higher adjacent-lung clonality associated with shorter survival. Uninvolved tumor-adjacent lung showed the highest T cell clonality, higher than tumor, which suggests more focused antigenic responses in the uninvolved tumor-adjacent lung. A median of roughly 56 of the top 100 tumor clones were detected in paired uninvolved adjacent lung, and 28 of these tumor clones were also found among the top 100 clones of the paired uninvolved adjacent lung. Since the design was exploratory, TCR variables were selected using unadjusted p-values with no false-discovery rate correction.

The receptor comes from a woman aged 35-70 years with stage I squamous cell lung carcinoma. The sample consisted of peripheral blood, taken before any cancer treatment. The V gene is TRBV6-1 and the J gene is TRBJ2-1; 8 central bases correspond to TRBD1. The DNA sequence is TGTGCCAGCATACTTGGGACAGGTAACAATGAGCAGTTCTTC. It codes for CASILGTGNNEQFF.